This TCR beta chain derives from a study of blood T cell repertoires in COVID-19. As for the study in general: There were acute and convalescent COVID-19 samples, and they came from the United States, Italy and Spain.

Trimming removed 6 bases at V and 4 bases at J, with 16 bases between. This CDR3 comprises 15 residues. The germline V gene encodes CDR1 MNHEY and CDR2 SVGAGI. Source study methods: Reference gene primer amplification gave estimated nucleated cell counts. Clones were sequenced by immunoSEQ multiplex PCR, and TCRdb holds only the in-frame ones, with some missing. The V and J calls and clone size come from that table; D and trimming were worked out from the DNA. This table holds approximately 350,000 clones, 89% found once. The source of this sequence is a man between 40 and 49 years old with acute or convalescent COVID-19. Material: peripheral blood. The chain employs TRBV6-5 and TRBJ2-1, with a tentative D call TRBD2 (5 bases). CDR3 in amino acids: CASSRLPYKYNEQFF. CDR3 nucleotide sequence: TGTGCCAGCAGCCGACTACCTTACAAGTACAATGAGCAGTTCTTC.